Given below is one T cell receptor (beta chain) in context. The sample belongs to a study of blood T cell repertoires in COVID-19. Background on the study: Donors in the United States, Italy and Spain gave samples during acute or convalescent COVID-19. Sources were T cells, B-cell-depleted T cells, or PBMCs; the material itself was cDNA or gDNA.

Method: immunoSEQ multiplex PCR; TCRdb's copy keeps in-frame clones and lacks some. Here the sample spans about 140,000 clones, around 87% being singletons. Participant ages covered roughly 18 to 89 years across 25 or so US areas. Cohorts were assigned according to the clinical history that participants reported. The CDR3 totals 12 residues. V was pared by 5 bases and J by 2 bases, with 3 bases between. The rearrangement links TRBV12-3 or TRBV12-4 to TRBJ2-2; D is undetermined. The TCR sequence derives from a man aged 55 to 69 who had recovered from COVID-19. The sequenced sample consisted of PBMCs or T cells enriched from blood (not recorded which). CDR3 loop: CASSLNTGELFF. The CDR3 bases are TGTGCCAGCAGTCTTAACACCGGGGAGCTGTTTTTT.